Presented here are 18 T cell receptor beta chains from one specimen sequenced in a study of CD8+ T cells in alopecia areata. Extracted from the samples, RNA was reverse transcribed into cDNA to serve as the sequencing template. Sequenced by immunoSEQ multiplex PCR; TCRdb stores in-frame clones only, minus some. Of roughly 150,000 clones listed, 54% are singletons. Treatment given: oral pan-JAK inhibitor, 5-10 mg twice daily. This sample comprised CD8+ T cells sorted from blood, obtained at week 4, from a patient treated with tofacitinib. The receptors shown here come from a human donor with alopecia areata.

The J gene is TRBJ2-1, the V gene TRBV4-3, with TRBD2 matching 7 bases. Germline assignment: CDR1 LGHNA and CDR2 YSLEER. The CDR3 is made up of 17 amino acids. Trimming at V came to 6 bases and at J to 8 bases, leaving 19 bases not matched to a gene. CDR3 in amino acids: CASRGSSGPLDRDEQFF. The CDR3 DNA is TGCGCCAGCAGAGGGAGTAGCGGGCCCCTCGACCGTGATGAGCAGTTCTTC.

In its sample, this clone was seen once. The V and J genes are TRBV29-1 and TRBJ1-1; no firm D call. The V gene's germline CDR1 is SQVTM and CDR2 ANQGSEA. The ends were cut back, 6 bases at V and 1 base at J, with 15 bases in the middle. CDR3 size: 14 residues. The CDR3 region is CSVAAVGSNTEAFF. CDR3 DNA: TGCAGCGTGGCGGCAGTGGGCTCGAACACTGAAGCTTTCTTT. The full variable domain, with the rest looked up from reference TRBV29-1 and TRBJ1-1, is SAVISQKPSRDICQRGTSLTIQCQVDSQVTMMFWYRQQPGQSLTLIATANQGSEATYESGFVIDKFPISRPNLTFSTLTVSNMSPEDSSIYLCSVAAVGSNTEAFFGQGTRLTVV.

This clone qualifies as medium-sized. The CDR3 DNA sequence: TGTGCCATCAGTGACCAGCGGGGGGTTCTCTACGAGCAGTACTTC. This translates into CAISDQRGVLYEQYF. The rearrangement joins TRBV10-3 to TRBJ2-7; 9 bases fit TRBD2. The CDR3 has 15 residues. Germline V gives CDR1 ENHRY, CDR2 SYGVKD. V trimming: 3 bases; J trimming: 3 bases; junction bases outside the gene matches: 6.

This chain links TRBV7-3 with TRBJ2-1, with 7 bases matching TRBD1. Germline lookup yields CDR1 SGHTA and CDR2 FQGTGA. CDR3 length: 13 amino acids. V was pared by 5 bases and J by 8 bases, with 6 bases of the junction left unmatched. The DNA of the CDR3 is TGTGCCAGCAGCCTCACAGGGGACCATGAGCAGTTCTTC. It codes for CASSLTGDHEQFF.

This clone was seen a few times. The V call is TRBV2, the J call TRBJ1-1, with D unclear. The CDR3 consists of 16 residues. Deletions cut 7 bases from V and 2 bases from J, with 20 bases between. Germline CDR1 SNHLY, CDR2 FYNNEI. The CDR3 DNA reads TGTGCCAGCAACCTCCGGGAGAGGGAGCCTAACACTGAAGCTTTCTTT. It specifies CASNLREREPNTEAFF.

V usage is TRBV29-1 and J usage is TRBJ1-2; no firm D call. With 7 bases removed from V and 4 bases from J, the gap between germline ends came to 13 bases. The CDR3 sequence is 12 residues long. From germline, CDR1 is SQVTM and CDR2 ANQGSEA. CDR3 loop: CSAIKHTYGYTF. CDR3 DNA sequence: TGCAGCGCCATCAAACACACCTATGGCTACACCTTC.

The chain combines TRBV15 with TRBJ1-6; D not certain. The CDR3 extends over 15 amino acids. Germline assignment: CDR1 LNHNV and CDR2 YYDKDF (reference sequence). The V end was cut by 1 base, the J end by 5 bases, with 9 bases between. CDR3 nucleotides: TGTGCCACCAGCAGAGGGACGGAGAATAATTCACCCCTCCACTTT. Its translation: CATSRGTENNSPLHF.

The DNA of the CDR3 is TGTGCCAGCAGCTTATTCCCCGACGGGCCGGGATATTTT. Translating it yields CASSLFPDGPGYF. This rearrangement joins TRBV7-9 to TRBJ1-3; D unclear. This CDR3 contains 13 residues. Germline V gives CDR1 SEHNR, CDR2 FQNEAQ (reference sequence). V was cut by 2 bases and J by 15 bases, with 17 bases left in between.

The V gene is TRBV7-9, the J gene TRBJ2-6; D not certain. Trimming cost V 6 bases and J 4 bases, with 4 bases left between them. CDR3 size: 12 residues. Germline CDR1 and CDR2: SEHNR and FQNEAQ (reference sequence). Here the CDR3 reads CASRGGANVLTF. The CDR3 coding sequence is TGTGCCAGCAGAGGAGGGGCCAACGTCCTGACTTTC.

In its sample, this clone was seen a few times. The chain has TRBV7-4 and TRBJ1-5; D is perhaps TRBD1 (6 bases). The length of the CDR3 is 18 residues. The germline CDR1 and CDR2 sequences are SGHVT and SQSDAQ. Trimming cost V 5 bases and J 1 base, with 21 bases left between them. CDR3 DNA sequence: TGTGCCAGCAGCCTGGTTAAGGGGGGGCCAGGGAGCAATCAGCCCCAGCATTTT. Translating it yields CASSLVKGGPGSNQPQHF.

The CDR3 here is CASSPGTSGLSYEQYF. DNA of the CDR3: TGTGCCAGTAGTCCCGGGACTAGCGGGTTGTCCTACGAGCAGTACTTC. The V and J genes are TRBV19 and TRBJ2-7; 12 bases align to TRBD2. The CDR3 has 16 residues. The trim removed 5 bases at V and 1 base at J, leaving 6 bases unmatched. Per the germline V gene, CDR1 is LNHDA and CDR2 is SQIVND (reference sequence).

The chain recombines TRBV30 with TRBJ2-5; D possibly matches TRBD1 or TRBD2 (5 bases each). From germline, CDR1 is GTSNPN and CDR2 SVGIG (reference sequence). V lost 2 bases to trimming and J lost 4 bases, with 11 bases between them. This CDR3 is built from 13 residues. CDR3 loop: CAWSTGTVETQYF. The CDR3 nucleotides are TGTGCCTGGAGTACGGGGACGGTAGAGACCCAGTACTTC.

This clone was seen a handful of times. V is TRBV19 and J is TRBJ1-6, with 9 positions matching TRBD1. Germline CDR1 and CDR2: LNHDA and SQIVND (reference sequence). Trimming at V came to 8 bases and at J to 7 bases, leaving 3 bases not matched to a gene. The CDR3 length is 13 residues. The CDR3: CASSGTGNSPLHF. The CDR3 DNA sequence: TGTGCCAGTTCCGGGACAGGGAATTCACCCCTCCACTTT.

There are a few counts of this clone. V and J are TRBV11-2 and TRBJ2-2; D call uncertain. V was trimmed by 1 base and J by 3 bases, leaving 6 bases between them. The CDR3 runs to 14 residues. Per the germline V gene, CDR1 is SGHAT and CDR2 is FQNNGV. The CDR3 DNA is TGTGCCAGCAGCTTAGGTCTGGACACCGGGGAGCTGTTTTTT. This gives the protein CASSLGLDTGELFF.

CDR3 amino acids: CATSRAPGTGLSNQPQHF. CDR3 bases: TGTGCCACCAGCAGAGCCCCCGGGACAGGGCTTAGCAATCAGCCCCAGCATTTT. The chain is built from TRBV15 and TRBJ1-5; TRBD1 agrees at 9 bases. There are 18 residues in the CDR3. V shed 1 base and J 0 bases; nucleotides not matched to a gene: 7. Germline V gives CDR1 LNHNV, CDR2 YYDKDF (reference sequence).

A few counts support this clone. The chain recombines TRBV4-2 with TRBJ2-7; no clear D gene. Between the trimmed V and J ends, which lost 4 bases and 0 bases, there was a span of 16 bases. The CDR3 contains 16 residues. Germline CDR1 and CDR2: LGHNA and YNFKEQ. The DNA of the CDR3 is TGTGCCAGCAGCCGAGACAAAGGAAGCAGCTCCTACGAGCAGTACTTC. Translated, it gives CASSRDKGSSSYEQYF.

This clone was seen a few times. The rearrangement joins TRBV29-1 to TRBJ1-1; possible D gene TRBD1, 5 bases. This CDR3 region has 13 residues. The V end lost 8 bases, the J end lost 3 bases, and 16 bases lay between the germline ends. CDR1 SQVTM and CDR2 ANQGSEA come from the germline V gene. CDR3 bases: TGCAGCCCCCGCGGGGGGGGAGACACTGAAGCTTTCTTT. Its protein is CSPRGGGDTEAFF.

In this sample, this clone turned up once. In DNA, the CDR3 is TGCGCCAGCATCAGTAGCGGGGCGGATACGCAGTATTTT. This codes for CASISSGADTQYF. V usage is TRBV5-1 and J usage is TRBJ2-3; 8 bases align to TRBD2. V gave up 6 bases and J gave up 6 bases; unmatched junction bases: 6. The CDR3 runs 13 residues. In germline, CDR1 is SGHRS, CDR2 YFSETQ.